Sequencing of this T cell receptor (beta chain) was carried out in a study of vaccination effects on CD4 cells after COVID-19. About the research overall: BNT162b2 vaccine or mRNA-1273 vaccine was given to participants in two doses. Whole-study results and caveats: Clones of infection and vaccine origin contracted markedly late after vaccination.

Germline CDR1 is MDHEN and CDR2 is SYDVKM. With V trimmed by 6 bases and J by 4 bases, 11 bases remained unmatched. The CDR3 is 16 residues long. For this clone: Its antigen is undetermined.

Data came from immunoSEQ multiplex PCR; TCRdb stores just in-frame clones and leaves some out. Among more than 50,000 clones, roughly four fifths were seen once, and the ten largest hold about 2.5%. Antigen-specific CD4+ T cells were expanded (with viral peptide pools) by the ViraFEST assay ahead of sequencing. Cells that had been cultured for approximately eleven days were the source of isolated CD4+ T cells. Nobody among the vaccine recipients had prior SARS-CoV-2 infection (nucleocapsid antibodies were negative). The J gene is TRBJ1-3, the V gene TRBV28; 8 bases are a match to TRBD1. Here the sequenced sample was CD4+ T cells from PBMCs cultured with HCoV-229E spike peptides, taken before COVID-19 vaccination. This clonotype was sampled from a human donor who received a COVID-19 vaccine. Here the CDR3 reads CASRPGTGERGNTIYF. In nucleotides, the CDR3 is TGTGCCAGCAGGCCCGGGACAGGAGAAAGGGGAAACACCATATATTTT.